A selection of T cell receptor beta chains follows, all from one sample in a study of CXCR3-negative and CXCR3-positive naive CD8 T cells. With the 5' RACE reads reprocessed, TCRdb shows one record per CDR3 protein and no DNA. The sample table sets out some 8,300 distinct CDR3 sequences. Sequences were obtained from naive CXCR3- CD8+ T cells from blood. These receptors were collected from a human donor in good health. Some clones in this sample may be carry-over from other donors' samples. CDR3s include the opening cysteine and the closing phenylalanine or tryptophan. The size field is filled for only some rows; it gives once, few, many or a size class.

TRBJ2-3 NA TRBV7-2 19 CASSMVMDIWGSSTDTQYF
TRBJ2-3 medium-sized TRBV6-6 17 CASSYSIDTSSTDTQYF
TRBJ1-2 medium-sized TRBV4-3 14 CASSQGPQLYGYTF
TRBJ2-7 NA TRBV20-1 13 CSADGTSGYEQYF
TRBJ2-2 NA TRBV29-1 15 CSVEIDSTNTGELFF
TRBJ2-5 NA TRBV27 16 CASRRGTSGSGETQYF
TRBJ2-3 NA TRBV29-1 18 CSVEDPMGGAGSTDTQYF
TRBJ2-3 NA TRBV20-1 15 CSAREYELSTDTQYF
TRBJ2-1 NA TRBV29-1 14 CSLLGQGRYNEQFF
TRBJ1-6 NA TRBV7-3 15 CASSPTTVPHSPLHF
TRBJ2-7 NA TRBV20-1 13 CSAGTSLSYEQYF
TRBJ1-4 NA TRBV20-1 14 CSAPRDSGNEKLFF